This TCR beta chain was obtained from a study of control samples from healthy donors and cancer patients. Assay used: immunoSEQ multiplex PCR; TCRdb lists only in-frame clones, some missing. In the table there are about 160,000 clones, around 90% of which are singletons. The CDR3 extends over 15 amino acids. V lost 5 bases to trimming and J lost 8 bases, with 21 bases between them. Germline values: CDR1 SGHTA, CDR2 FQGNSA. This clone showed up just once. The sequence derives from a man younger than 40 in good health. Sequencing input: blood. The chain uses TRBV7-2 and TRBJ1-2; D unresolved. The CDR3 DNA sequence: TGTGCCAGCAGCCTATATCCGCCCGGGAATGAAGGCTACACCTTC. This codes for CASSLYPPGNEGYTF.